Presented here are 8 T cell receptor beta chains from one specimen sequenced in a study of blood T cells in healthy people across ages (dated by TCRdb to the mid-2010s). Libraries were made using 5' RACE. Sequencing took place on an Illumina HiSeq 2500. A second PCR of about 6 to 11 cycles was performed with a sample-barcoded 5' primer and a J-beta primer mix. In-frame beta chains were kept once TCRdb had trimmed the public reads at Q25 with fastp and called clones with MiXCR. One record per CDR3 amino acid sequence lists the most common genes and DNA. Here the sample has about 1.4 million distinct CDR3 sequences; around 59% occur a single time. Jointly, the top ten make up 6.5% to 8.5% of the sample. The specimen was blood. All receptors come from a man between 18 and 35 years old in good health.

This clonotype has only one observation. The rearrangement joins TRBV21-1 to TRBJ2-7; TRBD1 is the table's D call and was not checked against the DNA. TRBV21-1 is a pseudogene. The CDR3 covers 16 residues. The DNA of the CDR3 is TGTGCCAGCAGCAAAGTTGACAGGGGGGAGCCCTACGAGCAGTACTTC. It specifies CASSKVDRGEPYEQYF.

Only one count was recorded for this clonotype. The CDR3 spells CASSQGSGRGVKLSLYGYTF. DNA of the CDR3: TGCGCCAGCAGCCAAGGATCTGGCAGGGGTGTGAAACTTTCCCTCTATGGCTACACCTTC. This chain connects TRBV4-1 to TRBJ1-2, with D perhaps TRBD1 (6 bases). V was clipped by 1 base and J by 4 bases, with 28 bases between them. CDR3 length: 20 amino acids. Germline lookup yields CDR1 MGHRA and CDR2 YSYEKL.

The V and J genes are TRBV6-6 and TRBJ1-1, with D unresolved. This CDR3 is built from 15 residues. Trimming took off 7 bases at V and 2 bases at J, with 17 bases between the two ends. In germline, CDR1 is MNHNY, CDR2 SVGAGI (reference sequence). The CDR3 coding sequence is TGTGCCAGCACCCTAGCGACGAACGGAAACACTGAAGCTTTCTTT. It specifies CASTLATNGNTEAFF.

In DNA, the CDR3 is TGCAGTGCTAGAGATCCCACCGGCTCCTACAATGAGCAGTACTTC. This gives the protein CSARDPTGSYNEQYF. The chain couples TRBV20-1 to TRBJ2-1; the D is unclear. The DNA end is a closer match to TRBJ2-7, so the J assignment may be wrong. In germline, CDR1 is DFQATT, CDR2 SNEGSKA (reference sequence). The CDR3 length is 15 residues.

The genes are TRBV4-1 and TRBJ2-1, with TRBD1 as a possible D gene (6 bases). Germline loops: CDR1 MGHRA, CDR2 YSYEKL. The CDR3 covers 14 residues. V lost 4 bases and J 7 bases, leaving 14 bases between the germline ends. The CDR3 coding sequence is TGCGCCAGCAGCCGGGCGTTAACAGGGAATGAGCAGTTCTTC. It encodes CASSRALTGNEQFF.

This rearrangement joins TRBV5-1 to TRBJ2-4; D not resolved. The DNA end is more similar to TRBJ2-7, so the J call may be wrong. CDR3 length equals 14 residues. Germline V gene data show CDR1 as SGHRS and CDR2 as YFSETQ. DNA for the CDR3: TGCGCCAGCAGCCCCGTACCTGGAACCTACGAGCAGTACTTC. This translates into CASSPVPGTYEQYF.

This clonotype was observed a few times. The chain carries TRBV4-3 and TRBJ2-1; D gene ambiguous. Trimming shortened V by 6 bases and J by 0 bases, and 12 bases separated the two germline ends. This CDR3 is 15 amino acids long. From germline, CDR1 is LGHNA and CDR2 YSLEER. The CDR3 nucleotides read TGCGCCAGCAGTCCAGACCTGAGCTCCTACAATGAGCAGTTCTTC. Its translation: CASSPDLSSYNEQFF.

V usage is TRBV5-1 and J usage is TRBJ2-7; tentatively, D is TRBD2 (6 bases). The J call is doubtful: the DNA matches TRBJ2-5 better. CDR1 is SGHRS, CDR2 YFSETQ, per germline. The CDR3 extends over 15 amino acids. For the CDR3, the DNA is TGCGCCAGCAGTCGGGGGTTAGCGACCGAGGAGACCCAGTACTTC. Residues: CASSRGLATEETQYF.